This paragraph covers one TCR beta chain sequence. This sample is part of a study of blood T cell repertoires in COVID-19. For the study at large: Acute and convalescent COVID-19 specimens originated in the United States, Italy and Spain. PBMCs, B-cell-depleted T cells, or T cells provided the cDNA or gDNA that made up the material.

In the authors' workflow: Using reference gene primer amplification, nucleated cell counts were estimated. Profiled with immunoSEQ multiplex PCR; TCRdb holds only in-frame clones, not every one. V and J calls plus clone size are reproduced from that table; the DNA served to infer D and trimming. This table holds around 100,000 clones, roughly 89% found once. Source material: peripheral blood. The clonotype originates from a human donor in a cohort sampled during active COVID-19.

The chain's CDR3 is CASSRRTSNTEAFF. The CDR3 nucleotides are TGTGCCAGCAGTCGACGGACAAGTAACACTGAAGCTTTCTTT. This chain connects TRBV6-6 to TRBJ1-1, with D tentatively TRBD1 (5 bases). V was pared by 5 bases and J by 2 bases, with 12 bases between. Looked up from germline, CDR1 is MNHNY and CDR2 is SVGAGI (reference sequence). The CDR3 is 14 residues long.